Listed below are T cell receptor beta chains from one sample, sequenced in a study of CD8 T cells in ankylosing spondylitis. TCRdb re-called the 5' RACE reads with MiXCR, one entry per CDR3 protein. The sample shows fewer than 200,000 distinct CDR3 sequences, about 20% of them seen only once. The sequenced material came from blood, either unsorted or a sorted T cell fraction (not recorded which). The receptor source for this set is a male donor aged 5 to 29 with ankylosing spondylitis or in good health (not recorded which). CDR3s include the opening cysteine and the closing phenylalanine or tryptophan. D genes are given only for firm matches. The size field is filled for only some rows; it gives once, few, many or a size class.

CDR3 length	V gene	J gene	clone size	D gene	CDR3 protein	CDR3 DNA
16	TRBV19	TRBJ2-6	once	.	CASTGGPSSGANVLTF	TGTGCCAGTACCGGGGGTCCCAGCTCTGGGGCCAACGTCCTGACTTTC
11	TRBV29-1	TRBJ2-5	.	.	CSVRIAGQGSF	TGCAGCGTTAGAATTGCAGGACAAGGGTCCTTC
14	TRBV29-1	TRBJ1-1	.	.	CSVEAQNMNTEAFF	TGCAGCGTCGAGGCACAGAATATGAACACTGAAGCTTTCTTT
12	TRBV5-4	TRBJ2-1	.	.	CASSSGMNEQFF	TGTGCCAGCAGCAGTGGAATGAATGAGCAGTTCTTC
13	TRBV7-3	TRBJ2-1	many	.	CASSLTSQSIQFF	TGTGCCAGCAGCTTAACTAGTCAGAGTATACAGTTCTTC
16	TRBV20-1	TRBJ2-1	many	.	CSARDRWQGQLNEQFF	TGCAGTGCTAGAGATAGATGGCAGGGGCAACTCAATGAGCAGTTCTTC
14	TRBV7-8	TRBJ1-2	many	.	CASSGRDRNYGYTF	TGTGCCAGCAGCGGCCGTGACAGAAACTATGGCTACACCTTC
13	TRBV19	TRBJ2-2	many	.	CASSTGHTGELFF	TGTGCCAGTAGTACCGGGCACACCGGGGAGCTGTTTTTT
16	TRBV7-2	TRBJ2-1	many	TRBD1	CASSFLEGAWNNEQFF	TGTGCCAGCAGCTTTTTAGAGGGGGCCTGGAACAATGAGCAGTTCTTC
13	TRBV29-1	TRBJ2-5	.	.	CSVQTRSFETQYF	TGCAGCGTGCAAACTCGGTCGTTTGAGACCCAGTACTTC
20	TRBV30	TRBJ2-1	.	.	CAWSTKISVRSGTRYNEQFF	TGTGCCTGGAGTACCAAAATTAGTGTTCGTTCGGGTACTCGATACAATGAGCAGTTCTTC
14	TRBV25-1	TRBJ2-5	many	.	CASSDPAGSETQYF	TGTGCCAGCAGTGACCCCGCGGGGTCCGAGACCCAGTACTTC
15	TRBV12-3/TRBV12-4	TRBJ2-3	few	TRBD2	CASRSLAVGTDTQYF	TGTGCCAGCAGATCACTAGCGGTCGGGACAGATACGCAGTATTTT
16	TRBV11-2	TRBJ2-5	.	.	CASSSLSGPFQETQYF	TGTGCCAGCAGCTCACTCTCGGGGCCTTTTCAAGAGACCCAGTACTTC
15	TRBV3-1	TRBJ2-1	.	TRBD2	CASSQDRLAANEQFF	TGTGCCAGCAGCCAAGATCGACTAGCGGCTAATGAGCAGTTCTTC
15	TRBV7-8	TRBJ2-7	many	.	CASSLVLPGDYEQYF	TGTGCCAGCAGCTTAGTGCTCCCGGGTGATTACGAGCAGTACTTC
15	TRBV13	TRBJ2-3	many	.	CASSPRTVNTDTQYF	TGTGCCAGCAGCCCGAGGACAGTTAATACAGATACGCAGTATTTT
15	TRBV4-3	TRBJ2-1	many	.	CASSQDRRTTNEQFF	TGCGCCAGCAGCCAAGATCGCCGGACTACCAATGAGCAGTTCTTC
17	TRBV7-8	TRBJ2-3	.	.	CASSHQQDSLGSDTQYF	TGTGCCAGCAGCCATCAGCAAGATAGCTTAGGGTCAGATACGCAGTATTTT
13	TRBV29-1	TRBJ1-2	many	TRBD1	CSGEDRGEGGYTF	TGCAGCGGGGAAGACAGGGGTGAAGGAGGCTACACCTTC
18	TRBV20-1	TRBJ2-1	many	TRBD2	CSARDPDSLAASDNEQFF	TGCAGTGCTAGAGACCCTGACAGCCTAGCGGCGAGCGACAATGAGCAGTTCTTC
15	TRBV20-1	TRBJ1-1	.	.	CSARSRPSTNTEAFF	TGCAGTGCTCGATCCCGACCCTCAACGAACACTGAAGCTTTCTTT
16	TRBV4-3	TRBJ2-2	.	TRBD2	CARSPGLAANTGELFF	TGCGCCCGCAGCCCCGGACTAGCGGCGAACACCGGGGAGCTGTTTTTT
15	TRBV19	TRBJ1-5	many	.	CASSIGGLGNQPQHF	TGTGCCAGTAGTATTGGGGGGCTTGGCAATCAGCCCCAGCATTTT
13	TRBV29-1	TRBJ2-2	many	.	CSVARRDTGELFF	TGCAGCGTTGCACGGCGGGACACCGGGGAGCTGTTTTTT
15	TRBV4-2	TRBJ2-7	many	TRBD2	CASSQGLAGTYEQYF	TGTGCCAGCAGCCAAGGACTAGCGGGAACCTACGAGCAGTACTTC
16	TRBV12-3/TRBV12-4	TRBJ2-5	many	TRBD1	CASSIGTGGGGETQYF	TGTGCCAGCAGTATTGGGACAGGGGGTGGGGGGGAGACCCAGTACTTC